A selection of T cell receptor beta chains follows, all from one sample in a study of tumor-infiltrating lymphocytes in localized non-small cell lung cancer. Clones were read by immunoSEQ multiplex PCR, and TCRdb kept only the in-frame ones, dropping some. The sample includes around 10,000 clones, roughly 60% seen only once; the top ten take approximately 10%. The sequencing sample was made of uninvolved lung tissue not adjacent to the tumor. Receptors were obtained from a human donor with non-small cell lung cancer. The CDR3 runs from the conserved cysteine through the conserved F or W. Fields, in order: J gene, V gene, clone size, CDR3 protein. A row's size may be missing; if present it is once, few, many or a size class.

TRBJ1-2,TRBV5-8,-,CASSLETGLGEGYTF
TRBJ2-5,TRBV18,few,CASSPRSIDGGETQYF
TRBJ2-7,TRBV7-8,-,CASSLVRGDGYNEQYF
TRBJ1-4,TRBV5-1,-,CASSNDAGTNEKLFF
TRBJ1-4,TRBV7-9,-,CASTFGSGGPEKLFF
TRBJ1-1,TRBV11-2,-,CATGTGFTEAFF
TRBJ2-5,TRBV25-1,few,CASRRIEEETQYF
TRBJ2-3,TRBV27,-,CASSPSGRPLKGTQYF
TRBJ2-2,TRBV6-6,medium-sized,CASSTGLLNTGELFF
TRBJ1-5,TRBV6-6,-,CASSYASDQPQHF
TRBJ2-7,TRBV9,-,CASAASGDSYEQYF
TRBJ2-5,TRBV7-8,once,CASSRLAYETQYF
TRBJ2-3,TRBV19,-,CASSPSLTDTQYF
TRBJ1-1,TRBV5-4,-,CASSRDSGGEAFF
TRBJ1-2,TRBV15,few,CATSRDRTLYGYTF
TRBJ1-6,TRBV6-5,few,CASKSGTGGDSPLHF
TRBJ2-4,TRBV28,-,CASSPLGQGDKNIQYF
TRBJ2-3,TRBV5-1,once,CASSFYSTDTQYF
TRBJ2-5,TRBV11-2,-,CASSSERIQETQYF
TRBJ1-2,TRBV19,-,CASSPRGQVRDYGYTF
TRBJ1-6,TRBV27,-,CASSLMGQGDSPLHF
TRBJ2-7,TRBV4-1,-,CASSLTQEEVYEQYF
TRBJ1-2,TRBV4-2,-,CASSQAGTHANYGYTF
TRBJ2-7,TRBV4-3,-,CASSQEYRGNSYEQYF
TRBJ2-7,TRBV6-5,-,CASSYSRGTGRSEQYF
TRBJ2-7,TRBV18,once,CASSPGVAGLHEQYF
TRBJ2-3,TRBV25-1,-,CASSEGQVTDTQYF
TRBJ1-6,TRBV6-5,-,CASQGSHSPLHF
TRBJ1-4,TRBV7-9,-,CASSSDREFSRLFF
TRBJ2-1,TRBV14,medium-sized,CASSAGHEQFF
TRBJ2-7,TRBV7-6,-,CASSSTGFPYEQYF
TRBJ2-3,TRBV19,-,CASRSGTGTDTQYF
TRBJ1-6,TRBV10-3,medium-sized,CAISEFGGSPLHF
TRBJ1-4,TRBV11-2,-,CASSRSGGGSNEKLFF
TRBJ2-2,TRBV10-1,-,CASSDRRGGSIDTGELFF
TRBJ1-2,TRBV7-6,-,CASSLGSGGRGYTF
TRBJ1-5,TRBV7-2,-,CASSPGPGQHQPQHF
TRBJ1-6,TRBV11-2,few,CASSFRDSNSPLHF
TRBJ2-5,TRBV12-5,-,CASGSAGGPETQYF
TRBJ1-2,TRBV19,-,CASSTDSYGYTF